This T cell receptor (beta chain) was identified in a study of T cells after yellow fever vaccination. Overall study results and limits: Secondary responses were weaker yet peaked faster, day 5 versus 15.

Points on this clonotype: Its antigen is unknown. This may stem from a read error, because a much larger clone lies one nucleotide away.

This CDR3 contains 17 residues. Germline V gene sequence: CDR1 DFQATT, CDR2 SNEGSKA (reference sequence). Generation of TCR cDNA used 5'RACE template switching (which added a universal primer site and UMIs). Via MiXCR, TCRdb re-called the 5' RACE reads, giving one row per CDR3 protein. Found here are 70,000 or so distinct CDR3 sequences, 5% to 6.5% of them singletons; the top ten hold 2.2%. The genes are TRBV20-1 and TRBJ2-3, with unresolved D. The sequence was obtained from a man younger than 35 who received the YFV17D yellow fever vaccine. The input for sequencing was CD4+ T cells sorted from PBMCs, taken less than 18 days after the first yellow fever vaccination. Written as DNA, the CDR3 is TGCTGTGCTAGAGACCCGGCGAGAGGCCCCGGCACAGATACGCAGTATTTT. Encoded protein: CCARDPARGPGTDTQYF.